This is a list of T cell receptor beta chains from one sample in a study of blood T cells in healthy people across ages. In TCRdb, the 5' RACE reads were re-called with MiXCR into one record per CDR3 protein. The table shows roughly 1,800,000 distinct CDR3 sequences, with around half occurring only once. Sequencing was done on a sample of blood. These receptor sequences come from a woman between 35 and 50 years old in good health. CDR3s include the opening cysteine and the closing phenylalanine or tryptophan. A D gene is named only where the DNA matches it firmly. The listing skips clone size in some rows; elsewhere it reads once, few, many or a size class.

CDR3	DNA	J	D	V	size
CASSEQRTARRFF	TGCGCCAGCAGTGAACAACGGACTGCCCGACGGTTCTTC	TRBJ2-1	-	TRBV10-1	once
CSAPDGGRRETQYF	TGCAGTGCTCCCGATGGGGGACGTCGGGAGACCCAGTACTTC	TRBJ2-5	-	TRBV20-1	-
CASSSARTSGGRDTQYF	TGTGCCAGCAGCTCAGCACGGACTAGCGGGGGGAGAGATACGCAGTATTTT	TRBJ2-3	TRBD2	TRBV7-9	-
CSARDSAANTEAFF	TGCAGTGCTAGAGATTCGGCTGCGAACACTGAAGCTTTCTTT	TRBJ1-1	-	TRBV20-1	-
CASSPKVGGETQYF	TGTGCCAGCTCACCAAAGGTTGGTGGGGAGACCCAGTACTTC	TRBJ2-5	-	TRBV18	-
CASSHEDRRIPDEQFF	TGCGCCAGCAGCCATGAAGACAGGCGCATCCCCGATGAGCAGTTCTTC	TRBJ2-1	-	TRBV4-1	few
CSAVIRTVAKNIQYF	TGCAGTGCTGTGATTAGGACGGTAGCCAAAAACATTCAGTACTTC	TRBJ2-4	-	TRBV20-1	-
CASRQGSEQYF	TGTGCCAGCAGGCAGGGATCCGAGCAGTACTTC	TRBJ2-7	-	TRBV6-5	few
CASSLGGSRLNEQFF	TGTGCCAGCAGTTTGGGCGGGTCTAGACTCAATGAGCAGTTCTTC	TRBJ2-1	-	TRBV6-2/TRBV6-3	-
CASQGLNEQFF	TGTGCCAGTCAGGGGCTGAATGAGCAGTTCTTC	TRBJ2-1	-	TRBV9	-
CASSNPTEETQYF	TGCGCCAGCAGCAATCCGACAGAAGAGACCCAGTACTTC	TRBJ2-5	-	TRBV5-1	-
CASSPPGTASTDTQYF	TGTGCCAGCAGCCCGCCCGGGACAGCTAGCACAGATACGCAGTATTTT	TRBJ2-3	TRBD1	TRBV14	few
CASRGGRVSETQYF	TGTGCCAGCAGAGGCGGAAGGGTGTCGGAGACCCAGTACTTC	TRBJ2-5	-	TRBV6-1	few
CASSSPGLEREKFF	TGTGCCAGCAGCTCGCCCGGACTAGAAAGAGAGAAGTTCTTC	TRBJ2-1	TRBD2	TRBV7-2	-
CATSNQGTYEQYF	TGTGCCACTTCGAATCAGGGGACCTACGAGCAGTACTTC	TRBJ2-7	-	TRBV15	few
CASSLQSGLAHEQYF	TGTGCCAGCAGCTTGCAAAGCGGCCTCGCGCACGAGCAGTACTTC	TRBJ2-7	-	TRBV5-6	few
CRAPRGAPGDTQYF	TGCAGAGCACCTAGGGGGGCGCCTGGAGATACGCAGTATTTT	TRBJ2-3	-	TRBV20-1	-
CASSPPNAGFTYEQYF	TGTGCCAGCAGTCCCCCGAACGCGGGGTTTACCTACGAGCAGTACTTC	TRBJ2-7	-	TRBV6-1	-
CASSLGPRDQYF	TGTGCCAGCAGCTTAGGCCCGAGGGACCAGTACTTC	TRBJ2-5	-	TRBV7-9	-
CASSLATSGGRETQYF	TGTGCCAGCAGCTTAGCGACTAGCGGGGGGAGGGAGACCCAGTACTTC	TRBJ2-5	TRBD2	TRBV7-2	-